This entry lists 21 T cell receptor beta chains sequenced from one sample in a study of beta chain features in type 1 diabetes. The study reverse transcribed the entire isolated RNA, so it sequenced expressed TCRB transcripts. Produced via immunoSEQ multiplex PCR; TCRdb's table is partial and in-frame only. The table has 430,000 or so clones, over 10% seen once; the top ten hold approximately 0.05%. Sequencing input: naive CD4+ T cells from blood. Receptor source: a young woman in good health.

Only a few counts were recorded for this clone. V is TRBV15 and J is TRBJ2-5, with a possible D match to TRBD2 (5 bases). V was clipped by 1 base and J by 11 bases, with 11 bases between them. This CDR3 is 12 amino acids long. The V gene's germline CDR1 is LNHNV and CDR2 YYDKDF (reference sequence). The CDR3 bases are TGTGCCACCAGCAGAGTAGTGGGAGAGCAGTACTTC. It specifies CATSRVVGEQYF.

The table lists this clone with a few counts. The rearrangement joins TRBV7-8 to TRBJ2-7, with no clear D. This CDR3 has 16 residues. CDR1 and CDR2 (germline): SGHVS, FQNEAQ. The V end was cut by 7 bases, the J end by 2 bases, with 21 bases between. CDR3 nucleotides: TGTGCCAGCACCAGTGGGTTCCGGAGTCGGCCCTACGAGCAGTACTTC. It encodes CASTSGFRSRPYEQYF.

A few counts support this clone. The chain has TRBV5-1 and TRBJ2-3; D remains ambiguous. Germline V gene lookup returns CDR1 SGHRS and CDR2 YFSETQ. This CDR3 has 14 residues. Trimming took 0 bases from V and 1 from J, leaving 6 bases between them. The DNA for the CDR3 is TGCGCCAGCAGCTTGGAGCTGCGCACAGATACGCAGTATTTT. This gives the protein CASSLELRTDTQYF.

In this sample, this clone turned up a few times. The chain has TRBV7-9 and TRBJ2-1; 9 bases match TRBD1. CDR1 is SEHNR, CDR2 FQNEAQ, per germline (reference sequence). The CDR3 covers 14 residues. V lost 5 bases, J lost 5 bases, and 4 bases stayed unmatched. The CDR3 is CASSQRTGDNEQFF. CDR3 DNA sequence: TGTGCCAGCAGCCAAAGGACAGGGGACAATGAGCAGTTCTTC.

The chain has TRBV18 and TRBJ2-5; the D is unclear. V lost 3 bases and J lost 5, with 10 bases in between. Germline loops: CDR1 KGHSH, CDR2 LQKENI. This CDR3 has 13 amino acids. CDR3 residues: CASSPSLLETQYF. The CDR3 DNA is TGTGCCAGCTCACCCTCGCTATTGGAGACCCAGTACTTC. Full variable domain (rest looked up from reference TRBV18 and TRBJ2-5): NAGVMQNPRHLVRRRGQEARLRCSPMKGHSHVYWYRQLPEEGLKFMVYLQKENIIDESGMPKERFSAEFPKEGPSILRIQQVVRGDSAAYFCASSPSLLETQYFGPGTRLLVL.

This clone has only a few counts. The chain has TRBV2 and TRBJ2-3; D unresolved. V lost 7 bases to trimming and J lost 2 bases, with 7 bases between them. CDR1 SNHLY and CDR2 FYNNEI come from the germline V gene. This CDR3 spans 12 amino acids. CDR3 in amino acids: CASTSYTDTQYF. The CDR3 bases are TGTGCCAGCACGTCCTACACAGATACGCAGTATTTT.

This rearrangement joins TRBV21-1 to TRBJ2-5; TRBD1, as called in the table, went unchecked against the DNA. TRBV21-1 is a documented pseudogene. There are 14 residues in the CDR3. The CDR3 bases are TGTGCCAGCAGCACCGGACAGGAAAAAGAGACCCAGTACTTC. It encodes CASSTGQEKETQYF.

This clone was recorded a few times. Other DNA sequences of this sample code for an identical CDR3. The chain links TRBV30 to TRBJ1-3, with a possible D match to TRBD1 (6 bases). Trimming left V 3 bases short and J 4 bases short, with 10 bases between. The germline V gene has CDR1 GTSNPN and CDR2 SVGIG (reference sequence). This CDR3 is 13 amino acids long. The CDR3 region has the DNA TGTGCCTGGAGGTTAACAGGGGGAAACACCATATATTTT. Its protein product is CAWRLTGGNTIYF.

The J gene is TRBJ1-2, the V gene TRBV15; maybe TRBD1 (6 bases). Trimming stripped 5 bases from V and 4 bases from J, with 20 bases between. CDR1 LNHNV and CDR2 YYDKDF come from the germline V gene (reference sequence). The CDR3 is 16 residues long. CDR3 in DNA: TGTGCCACCAGCCCCATAGGGGGGGCCGGGCCCTATGGCTACACCTTC. Protein product: CATSPIGGAGPYGYTF.

This clone was picked up a small number of times. This chain's CDR3 is CASSKRLMGTDTQYF. The CDR3 DNA sequence: TGTGCCAGCAGCAAGCGCCTGATGGGGACAGATACGCAGTATTTT. This sequence joins TRBV7-2 and TRBJ2-3, with D uncertain. The CDR3 is 15 residues long. V was trimmed by 5 bases and J by 3 bases, leaving 15 bases between them. Germline V gives CDR1 SGHTA, CDR2 FQGNSA.

This clone has only a few counts. The rearrangement joins TRBV25-1 to TRBJ2-4; TRBD1 aligns across 11 bases. Germline trimming cut 4 bases from V and 6 bases from J; bases unmatched to any gene: 5. The V gene's germline CDR1 is MGHDK and CDR2 SYGVNS. The CDR3 covers 15 residues. The CDR3 loop reads CASSASGTGGNIQYF. DNA for the CDR3: TGTGCCAGCAGTGCATCCGGGACAGGGGGAAACATTCAGTACTTC. The variable domain in full, completed from reference TRBV25-1 and TRBJ2-4, reads EADIYQTPRYLVIGTGKKITLECSQTMGHDKMYWYQQDPGMELHLIHYSYGVNSTEKGDLSSESTVSRIRTEHFPLTLESARPSHTSQYLCASSASGTGGNIQYFGAGTRLSVL.

A few counts support this clone. The chain uses TRBV16 and TRBJ2-4, with a tentative D call TRBD2 (5 bases). The CDR3 extends over 15 amino acids. In germline, CDR1 is KGHSY, CDR2 FQNENV. Trimming took off 0 bases at V and 6 bases at J, with 12 bases between the two ends. The chain's CDR3 is CASSQSGDYPNIQYF. DNA of the CDR3: TGTGCCAGCAGCCAATCGGGAGACTATCCAAACATTCAGTACTTC.

The rearrangement joins TRBV5-6 to TRBJ2-3; D gene unclear. Trimming pared 0 bases from V and 6 bases from J, leaving 20 bases between. The CDR3 spans 17 residues. CDR1 and CDR2 (germline): SGHDT, YYEEEE. The chain's CDR3 is CASSLGRRPNWFDTQYF. CDR3 nucleotides: TGTGCCAGCAGCTTGGGGCGGCGACCGAATTGGTTTGATACGCAGTATTTT.

A few counts support this clone. This sequence joins TRBV9 and TRBJ2-2; 8 bases fit TRBD1. The germline V gene encodes CDR1 SGDLS and CDR2 YYNGEE. The CDR3 length is 15 residues. After removal of 4 bases from V and 4 bases from J, the junction contained 6 bases not matched to a gene. The CDR3 here is CASSPSDRATGELFF. The CDR3 nucleotides read TGTGCCAGCAGCCCTTCGGACAGGGCCACCGGGGAGCTGTTTTTT.

This clone has more than one count but fewer than ten. Other nucleotide sequences in the sample specify the same CDR3. V and J are TRBV7-2 and TRBJ2-3; D remains ambiguous. The CDR3 runs 12 residues. The V end lost 5 bases, the J end lost 3 bases, and 6 bases lay between the germline ends. CDR1 and CDR2 from the germline V gene are SGHTA and FQGNSA. The CDR3 reads CASSPRTDTQYF. As DNA, the CDR3 is TGTGCCAGCAGCCCTAGAACAGATACGCAGTATTTT.

The chain carries TRBV18 and TRBJ2-3; D might be TRBD1 or TRBD2, each matching 5 bases. Germline CDR1 KGHSH, CDR2 LQKENI. The CDR3 has 13 amino acids. V dropped 5 bases and J dropped 6 bases, with 12 bases sitting between them. The CDR3 bases are TGTGCCAGCTCAGTAAGCAGGGACGATACGCAGTATTTT. Amino acid sequence: CASSVSRDDTQYF.

The DNA for the CDR3 is TGCGCCAGCAGCCAAGATTGGGCTAGGGGTTCACCCCTCCACTTT. Translated, it gives CASSQDWARGSPLHF. This rearrangement joins TRBV4-3 to TRBJ1-6; D possibly corresponds to TRBD1 (5 bases). Between the trimmed V and J ends, which lost 0 bases and 9 bases, there was a span of 12 bases. From germline, CDR1 is LGHNA and CDR2 YSLEER. The CDR3 consists of 15 residues.

V gene TRBV15 combines with J gene TRBJ2-1; 8 positions agree with TRBD1. The CDR3 sequence is 16 residues long. J was trimmed by 4 bases and V by 1 base; bases with no gene match: 6. Germline CDR1 LNHNV, CDR2 YYDKDF (reference sequence). CDR3 coding DNA: TGTGCCACCAGCAGAGGGGGGACAGGATTTTACAATGAGCAGTTCTTC. Translation gives CATSRGGTGFYNEQFF.

This clone appeared a few times. This chain connects TRBV7-9 to TRBJ1-5, with 7 bases aligning to TRBD1. V lost 4 bases and J lost 1; bases outside the gene matches: 4. The CDR3 spans 15 residues. The germline V gene has CDR1 SEHNR and CDR2 FQNEAQ (reference sequence). CDR3 residues: CASSSRTGSNQPQHF. The CDR3 nucleotides are TGTGCCAGCAGCTCCAGGACAGGCAGCAATCAGCCCCAGCATTTT.

The chain is built from TRBV7-9 and TRBJ2-7, with D possibly TRBD2 on 5 matching bases. The V gene lost 8 bases and the J gene lost 3 bases, with 20 bases spanning the gap. This CDR3 comprises 15 residues. The V gene's germline CDR1 is SEHNR and CDR2 FQNEAQ (reference sequence). CDR3 sequence (DNA): TGTGCCAGCGGACGAAGCGGAAGCTCTTACTACGAGCAGTACTTC. As protein: CASGRSGSSYYEQYF. Looking up the rest from reference TRBV7-9 and TRBJ2-7 gives the full variable domain: DTGVSQNPRHKITKRGQNVTFRCDPISEHNRLYWYRQTLGQGPEFLTYFQNEAQLEKSRLLSDRFSAERPKGSFSTLEIQRTEQGDSAMYLCASGRSGSSYYEQYFGPGTRLTVT.

This clone turned up a few times. The chain is built from TRBV4-3 and TRBJ2-3; TRBD2 matches 12 bases. From germline, CDR1 is LGHNA and CDR2 YSLEER. This CDR3 is 16 amino acids long. The J segment lost 7 bases and the V segment lost 3 bases, leaving 8 bases of the junction unmatched. CDR3 sequence (DNA): TGCGCCAGCAGCCAGGGGACTAGCGGGTTGGCTTATACGCAGTATTTT. Its protein is CASSQGTSGLAYTQYF.